This T cell receptor beta chain was sequenced for a study of blood T cells in healthy people across ages. Study-level results: Age brought a roughly linear fall in TCR beta diversity measured per million T cells. As naive T cell percentage varied, TCR beta diversity correlated strongly with it.

The donors, aged about 6 to 100, were healthy Caucasians from Russia. A sample-barcoded 5' primer and a J-beta primer mix were used in a second PCR of about 7 to 12 cycles. A minimum of 2.5 million CDR3-containing paired-end reads was obtained for each sample. TCRdb itself ran the 5' RACE reads through MiXCR, one entry per CDR3 protein. The table has approximately 2,000,000 distinct CDR3 sequences, 30% to 40% seen once. The length of the CDR3 is 16 residues. Germline values: CDR1 MGHRA, CDR2 YSYEKL. Trimming shortened V by 3 bases and J by 2 bases, and 16 bases separated the two germline ends. To note about this clonotype: What it binds is unknown.

Sample: blood. The chain carries TRBV4-1 and TRBJ2-5; no clear D. This sequence was found in a human donor in good health. Here the CDR3 reads CASSHLFRRNQETQYF. In DNA, the CDR3 is TGCGCCAGCAGCCACCTATTTCGGCGAAATCAAGAGACCCAGTACTTC.